One and the same sample provided the 13 T cell receptor beta chains below, sequenced in a study of blood T cell repertoires in COVID-19. The repertoire was sequenced with immunoSEQ multiplex PCR; TCRdb's copy has only in-frame clones and lacks some. Of just over 250,000 clones in the sample, 80% to 90% were seen once. The sample consisted of peripheral blood. The source is a woman aged 50 to 60 with acute or convalescent COVID-19.

This clone appeared a single time. The rearrangement links TRBV3-1 (or the pseudogene TRBV3-2) to TRBJ2-1, with 8 bases lining up with TRBD2. The CDR3 has 16 residues. In germline, CDR1 is LGHDT, CDR2 YNNKEL (reference sequence). Trimming removed 0 bases from V and 3 bases from J; junction bases left unmatched: 4. The CDR3 sequence: CASSQDPAGVYNEQFF. The CDR3, as DNA: TGTGCCAGCAGCCAAGATCCAGCGGGAGTCTACAATGAGCAGTTCTTC.

In its sample, this clone was seen a few times. CDR3: CASSTYRATNEKLFF. The CDR3 bases are TGTGCCAGTAGCACATACAGGGCTACTAATGAAAAACTGTTTTTT. The chain is built from TRBV19 and TRBJ1-4, with a weak D call TRBD1 (6 bases). CDR3 length: 15 amino acids. V was cut by 6 bases and J by 2 bases, with 13 bases left in between. Germline CDR1 is LNHDA and CDR2 is SQIVND (reference sequence).

The gene calls are TRBV19 and TRBJ1-5; D uncertain. The CDR3 totals 15 residues. The germline V gene has CDR1 LNHDA and CDR2 SQIVND (reference sequence). Trimming took off 6 bases at V and 0 bases at J, with 12 bases between the two ends. The chain's CDR3 is CASSIVAYSNQPQHF. CDR3 DNA sequence: TGTGCCAGTAGCATTGTGGCTTATAGCAATCAGCCCCAGCATTTT.

This chain connects TRBV28 to TRBJ2-1, with 7 bases aligning to TRBD2. Germline CDR1 and CDR2: MDHEN and SYDVKM. The V segment lost 7 bases and the J segment 3 bases; nucleotides outside the gene matches: 3. The CDR3 loop spans 13 amino acids. The CDR3 DNA reads TGTGCCAGCAACATAGCGGGCTACAATGAGCAGTTCTTC. Amino acids: CASNIAGYNEQFF.

This chain connects TRBV7-9 to TRBJ2-2; D might be TRBD2 (5 bases). Trimming pared 1 base from V and 6 bases from J, leaving 15 bases between. Looked up from germline, CDR1 is SEHNR and CDR2 is FQNEAQ (reference sequence). The CDR3 runs 16 residues. The CDR3 nucleotides read TGTGCCAGCAGCTTAGGGGCTAGCTCGTGGGCCGGGGAGCTGTTTTTT. Translating it yields CASSLGASSWAGELFF.

J is TRBJ2-1 and V is TRBV4-3; D may be TRBD2 (6 bases). The CDR3 totals 14 residues. V lost 0 bases and J 9 bases, leaving 12 bases between the germline ends. The germline gives CDR1 LGHNA, CDR2 YSLEER. The CDR3 sequence is CASSQDHGRGEQFF. In DNA, the CDR3 is TGCGCCAGCAGCCAAGATCACGGGAGAGGTGAGCAGTTCTTC.

The rearrangement links TRBV27 to TRBJ1-3; D might be TRBD1 (5 bases). Trimming took 0 bases from V and 4 from J, leaving 13 bases between them. The CDR3 has 16 residues. Germline V gene lookup returns CDR1 MNHEY and CDR2 SMNVEV (reference sequence). CDR3 in amino acids: CASSLSPPGFGNTIYF. The CDR3, as DNA: TGTGCCAGCAGTTTATCCCCCCCAGGGTTCGGAAACACCATATATTTT.

The chain is built from TRBV18 and TRBJ2-2, with 10 bases that match TRBD1. V lost 3 bases, J lost 4 bases, and 2 bases stayed unmatched. CDR1 is KGHSH, CDR2 LQKENI, per germline. The CDR3 is made up of 15 amino acids. The CDR3 DNA sequence: TGTGCCAGCTCACCCGGACAGGGGGGCACCGGGGAGCTGTTTTTT. Translating gives CASSPGQGGTGELFF.

This clone was counted once. The rearrangement uses TRBV9 and TRBJ2-1; TRBD2 matches 9 bases. V shed 3 bases and J 7 bases; nucleotides not matched to a gene: 14. This CDR3 is built from 17 residues. The germline V gene has CDR1 SGDLS and CDR2 YYNGEE. The chain's CDR3 is CASSAPVGGRATNEQFF. As DNA, the CDR3 is TGTGCCAGCAGCGCTCCGGTGGGCGGGAGGGCCACAAATGAGCAGTTCTTC.

The chain couples TRBV11-3 to TRBJ2-1; 15 positions agree with TRBD2. Germline V CDR1 and CDR2: SGHNT, YENEEA. This CDR3 is 15 amino acids long. Trimming at V came to 3 bases and at J to 9 bases, leaving 3 bases not matched to a gene. The chain's CDR3 is CASSLQGLAGGEQFF. DNA of the CDR3: TGTGCCAGCAGCTTGCAGGGACTAGCGGGGGGTGAGCAGTTCTTC.

The chain joins TRBV19 to TRBJ1-5; the D is unclear. The length of the CDR3 is 15 residues. CDR1 is LNHDA and CDR2 is SQIVND in the germline V gene (reference sequence). Trimming left V 5 bases short and J 0 bases short, with 11 bases between. CDR3 DNA sequence: TGTGCCAGTAGTTCCCGGCGGTATAGCAATCAGCCCCAGCATTTT. The encoded protein is CASSSRRYSNQPQHF.

The J gene is TRBJ2-3, the V gene TRBV3-1 (or the pseudogene TRBV3-2); 9 bases match TRBD2. V gave up 4 bases and J gave up 3 bases; unmatched junction bases: 8. Germline CDR1 and CDR2: LGHDT and YNNKEL (reference sequence). The CDR3 is 16 residues long. CDR3 in amino acids: CASSPIAGVGTDTQYF. The CDR3 region has the DNA TGTGCCAGCAGCCCGATAGCGGGAGTGGGGACAGATACGCAGTATTTT.

The rearrangement uses TRBV30 and TRBJ1-6, with D unclear. V was cut by 3 bases and J by 7 bases, with 19 bases left in between. The CDR3 consists of 16 residues. Per germline, CDR1 GTSNPN and CDR2 SVGIG (reference sequence). The CDR3 DNA reads TGTGCCTGGAGACCACCATTTGAGGTCTCGAATTCACCCCTCCACTTT. As protein: CAWRPPFEVSNSPLHF.